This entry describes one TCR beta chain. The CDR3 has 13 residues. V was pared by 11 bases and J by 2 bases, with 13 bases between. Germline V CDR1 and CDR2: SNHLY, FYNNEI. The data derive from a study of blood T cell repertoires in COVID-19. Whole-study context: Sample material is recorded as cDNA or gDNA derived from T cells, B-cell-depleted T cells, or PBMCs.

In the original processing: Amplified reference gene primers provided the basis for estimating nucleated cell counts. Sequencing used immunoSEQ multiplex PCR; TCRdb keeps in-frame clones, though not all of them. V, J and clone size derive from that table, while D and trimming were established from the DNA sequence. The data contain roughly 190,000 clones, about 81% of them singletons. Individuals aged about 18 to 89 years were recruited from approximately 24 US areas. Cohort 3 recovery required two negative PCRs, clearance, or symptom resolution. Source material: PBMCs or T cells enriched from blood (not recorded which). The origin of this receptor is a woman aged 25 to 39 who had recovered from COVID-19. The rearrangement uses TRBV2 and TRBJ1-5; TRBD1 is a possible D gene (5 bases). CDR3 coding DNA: TGTGCCGGAGGGGTTTTGGGCAATCAGCCCCAGCATTTT. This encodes CAGGVLGNQPQHF. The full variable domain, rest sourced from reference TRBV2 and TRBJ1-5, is EPEVTQTPSHQVTQMGQEVILRCVPISNHLYFYWYRQILGQKVEFLVSFYNNEISEKSEIFDDQFSVERPDGSNFTLKIRSTKLEDSAMYFCAGGVLGNQPQHFGDGTRLSIL.